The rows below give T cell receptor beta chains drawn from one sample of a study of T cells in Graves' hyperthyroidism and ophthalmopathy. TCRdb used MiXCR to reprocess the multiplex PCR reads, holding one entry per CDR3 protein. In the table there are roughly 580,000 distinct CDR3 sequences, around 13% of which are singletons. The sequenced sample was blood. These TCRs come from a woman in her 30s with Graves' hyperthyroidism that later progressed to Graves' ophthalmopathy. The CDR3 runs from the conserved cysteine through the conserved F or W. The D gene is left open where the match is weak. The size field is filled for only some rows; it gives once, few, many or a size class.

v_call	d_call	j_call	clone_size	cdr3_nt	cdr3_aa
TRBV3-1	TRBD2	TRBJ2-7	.	TGTGCCAGCAGCCAAGATCTGGCGGGAGTCTACTACGAGCAGTACTTC	CASSQDLAGVYYEQYF
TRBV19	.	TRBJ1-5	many	TGTGCCAGTAGGTATGCGGGGACGGAGCAGCCCCAGCATTTT	CASRYAGTEQPQHF
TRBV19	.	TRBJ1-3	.	TGTGCCAGTAGTACGCCTACTGGAAACACCATATATTTT	CASSTPTGNTIYF
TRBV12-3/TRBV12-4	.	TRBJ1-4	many	TGTGCCAGCAGCCAATCCGGCTGGGAGGAAAAACTGTTTTTT	CASSQSGWEEKLFF
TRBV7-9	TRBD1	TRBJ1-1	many	TGTGCCAGCAGCAAGACAGGGGTGAACACTGAAGCTTTCTTT	CASSKTGVNTEAFF
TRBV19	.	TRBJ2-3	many	TGTGCCAGTAGGCCGGGACTTCACACAGATACGCAGTATTTT	CASRPGLHTDTQYF
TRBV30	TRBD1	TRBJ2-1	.	TGTGCCTGGGACCCTAGGGACAGAAGCTACAATGAGCAGTTCTTC	CAWDPRDRSYNEQFF
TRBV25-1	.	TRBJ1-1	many	TGTGCCAGCATCACATCCGGGGGGAACACTGAAGCTTTCTTT	CASITSGGNTEAFF
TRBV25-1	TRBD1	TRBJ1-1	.	TGTGCCAGCAGTGAACCTCGGACAGGGAACACTGAAGCTTTCTTT	CASSEPRTGNTEAFF
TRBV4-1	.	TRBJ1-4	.	TGCGCCAGCAGCCGAGAGACTAATGAAAAACTGCTTTTT	CASSRETNEKLLF
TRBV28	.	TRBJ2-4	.	TGTGCCAGCAGGGAAACAGGTTTTAGGGCCAAAAACATTCAGTACTTC	CASRETGFRAKNIQYF
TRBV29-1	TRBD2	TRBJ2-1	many	TGCAGCGCCCGGCCCACTAGCGTCGGGGAGCAGTTCTTC	CSARPTSVGEQFF
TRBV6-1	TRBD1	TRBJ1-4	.	TGTGCCAGCAGAGGACAGGACTCAACTAATGAAAAACTGTTTTTT	CASRGQDSTNEKLFF
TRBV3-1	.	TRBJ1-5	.	TGTGCCAGCAGCCAAGACACGACGGGCAATCAGCCCCAGCATTTT	CASSQDTTGNQPQHF
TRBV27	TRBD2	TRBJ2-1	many	TGTGCCAGTCGACCGGGAGGGCGAGGGCAGCAGTTCTTC	CASRPGGRGQQFF
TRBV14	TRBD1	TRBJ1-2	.	TGTGCCAGCAGCCAAGAGACAGGGGTACATGGCTACACCTTC	CASSQETGVHGYTF
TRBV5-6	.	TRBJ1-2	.	TGTGCCAGCAGCTTGGTTGGCAGCTTATCGAACTATGGCTACACCTTC	CASSLVGSLSNYGYTF
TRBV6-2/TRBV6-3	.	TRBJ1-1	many	TGTGCCAGCACCAAAGGACAGTTGAACACTGAAGCTTTCTTT	CASTKGQLNTEAFF
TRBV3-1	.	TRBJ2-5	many	TGTGCCAGCAGCCAAGTGACGGGGGGCGCAGAGACCCAGTACTTC	CASSQVTGGAETQYF
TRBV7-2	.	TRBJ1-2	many	TGTGCCACCAGCGCGGGGGGTTATAACTATGGCTACACCTTC	CATSAGGYNYGYTF
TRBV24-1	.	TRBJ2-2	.	TGTGCCACCAGTGACCCCGGGACACCCGCCGGGGAGCTGTTTTTT	CATSDPGTPAGELFF
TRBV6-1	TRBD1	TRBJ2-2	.	TGTGCCAGCAGTCGGGACAGGGCCAACACCGGGGAGCTGTTTTTT	CASSRDRANTGELFF
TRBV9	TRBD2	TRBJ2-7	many	TGTGCCAGCAGCGTAGGAGGCGGGAGCGATACCTACGAGCAGTACTTC	CASSVGGGSDTYEQYF
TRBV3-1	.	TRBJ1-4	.	TGTGCCAGCAGCCAAGGGTCCCGAGAAGAAAAACTGTTTTTT	CASSQGSREEKLFF
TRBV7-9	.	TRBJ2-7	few	TGTGCCAGCAGCTTACTAGTGAGACCCTACGAGCAGTACTTC	CASSLLVRPYEQYF
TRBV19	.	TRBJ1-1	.	TGTGCCAGTAGTATAGTGGGCCTCCTGAAGACTAAAGCTTTCTTT	CASSIVGLLKTKAFF
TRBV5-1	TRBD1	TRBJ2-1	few	TGCGCCAGCAGCGTCGGGGCCTCCGGGACAGGGAGAGACAATGAGCAGTTCTTC	CASSVGASGTGRDNEQFF
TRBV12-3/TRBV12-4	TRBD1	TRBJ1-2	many	TGTGCCAGCAGCTTCGGAGCCGGGACAGGACCCTTGGGCTACACCTTC	CASSFGAGTGPLGYTF
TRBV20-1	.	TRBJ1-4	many	TGCAGTGCTAGCCCAGGGAAGACTAATGAAAAACTGTTTTTT	CSASPGKTNEKLFF